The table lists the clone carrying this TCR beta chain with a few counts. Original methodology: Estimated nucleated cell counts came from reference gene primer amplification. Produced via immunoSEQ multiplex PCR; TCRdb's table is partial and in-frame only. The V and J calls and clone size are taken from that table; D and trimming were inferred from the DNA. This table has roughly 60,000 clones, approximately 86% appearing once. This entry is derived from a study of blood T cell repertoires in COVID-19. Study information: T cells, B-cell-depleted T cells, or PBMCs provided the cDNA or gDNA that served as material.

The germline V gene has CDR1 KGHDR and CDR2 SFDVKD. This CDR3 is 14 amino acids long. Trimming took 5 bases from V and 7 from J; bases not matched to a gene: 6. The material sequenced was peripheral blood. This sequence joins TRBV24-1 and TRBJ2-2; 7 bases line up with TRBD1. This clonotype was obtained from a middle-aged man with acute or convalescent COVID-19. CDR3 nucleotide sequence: TGTGCCACCAGTGCGAACAGGGGAAACGGGGAGCTGTTTTTT. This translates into CATSANRGNGELFF.